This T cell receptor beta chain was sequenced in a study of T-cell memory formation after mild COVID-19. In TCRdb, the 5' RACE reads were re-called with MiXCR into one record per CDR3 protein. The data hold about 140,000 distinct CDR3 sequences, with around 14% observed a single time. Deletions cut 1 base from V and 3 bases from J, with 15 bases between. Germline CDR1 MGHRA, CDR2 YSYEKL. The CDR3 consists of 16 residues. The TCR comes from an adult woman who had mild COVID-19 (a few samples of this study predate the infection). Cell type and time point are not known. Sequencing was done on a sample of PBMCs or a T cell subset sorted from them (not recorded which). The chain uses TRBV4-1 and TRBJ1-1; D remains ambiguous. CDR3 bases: TGCGCCAGCAGCCAAGGAGAACCCCCGGCGGACACTGAAGCTTTCTTT. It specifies CASSQGEPPADTEAFF.